The 26 T cell receptor beta chains below come from one sample, sequenced in a study of blood T cell repertoires in COVID-19. The protocol was immunoSEQ multiplex PCR, while the TCRdb copy is restricted to in-frame clones and leaves out a portion. The top ten hold approximately 8.3% of the sample, which has more than 75,000 clones, 87% seen once. The sample comprised peripheral blood. The receptors here all came from a young man with acute or convalescent COVID-19.

CDR3 DNA: TGCGCCAGCAGCGGAGCGGCGCTGAACACTGAAGCTTTCTTT. Protein sequence: CASSGAALNTEAFF. This chain joins TRBV5-1 and TRBJ1-1; no clear D. Trimming left V 4 bases short and J 0 bases short, with 10 bases between. Per germline, CDR1 SGHRS and CDR2 YFSETQ. The CDR3 has 14 amino acids.

J is TRBJ1-2 and V is TRBV30; possible D gene TRBD1, 6 bases. V was clipped by 0 bases and J by 4 bases, with 12 bases between them. The CDR3 contains 14 residues. Germline V CDR1 and CDR2: GTSNPN, SVGIG (reference sequence). CDR3 DNA: TGTGCCTGGAGTGTACAACAGGGCGGCTATGGCTACACCTTC. Protein product: CAWSVQQGGYGYTF.

The chain links TRBV27 to TRBJ2-6, with 10 bases aligning to TRBD2. The V segment lost 9 bases and the J segment 0 bases; nucleotides outside the gene matches: 14. CDR3 length: 19 amino acids. Germline-derived CDR1 and CDR2 are MNHEY and SMNVEV (reference sequence). The CDR3 spells CASSLGSGRRSSGANVLTF. CDR3 in DNA: TGTGCCAGTTCCCTGGGTAGCGGGAGGAGAAGCTCTGGGGCCAACGTCCTGACTTTC. The full variable domain, rest sourced from reference TRBV27 and TRBJ2-6, is EAQVTQNPRYLITVTGKKLTVTCSQNMNHEYMSWYRQDPGLGLRQIYYSMNVEVTDKGDVPEGYKVSRKEKRNFPLILESPSPNQTSLYFCASSLGSGRRSSGANVLTFGAGSRLTVL.

The J gene is TRBJ2-5, the V gene TRBV30; 9 bases map to TRBD1. The CDR3 covers 14 residues. V shed 3 bases, J shed 5 bases, and the junction held 7 bases outside the gene matches. Germline CDR1 is GTSNPN and CDR2 is SVGIG (reference sequence). DNA for the CDR3: TGTGCCTGGAGCCACGGGACAGGGTCGGAGACCCAGTACTTC. Its translation is CAWSHGTGSETQYF.

The chain is built from TRBV18 and TRBJ2-7; 9 bases line up with TRBD1. Per germline, CDR1 KGHSH and CDR2 LQKENI. With V trimmed by 6 bases and J by 7 bases, 16 bases remained unmatched. The length of the CDR3 is 16 residues. CDR3 sequence (DNA): TGTGCCAGCTCCCTTCAAAATCCGGGACAGGGTTCGGAGCAGTACTTC. Protein product: CASSLQNPGQGSEQYF. Variable domain in full (rest from reference TRBV18 and TRBJ2-7): NAGVMQNPRHLVRRRGQEARLRCSPMKGHSHVYWYRQLPEEGLKFMVYLQKENIIDESGMPKERFSAEFPKEGPSILRIQQVVRGDSAAYFCASSLQNPGQGSEQYFGPGTRLTVT.

This clone was detected once. CDR3 coding DNA: TGTGCCAGCTCACCAGCCGGGACAGGGTCCACCGGGGAGCTGTTTTTT. It translates to CASSPAGTGSTGELFF. This chain uses TRBV18 with TRBJ2-2; 9 nucleotides align to TRBD1. Per germline, CDR1 KGHSH and CDR2 LQKENI. V shed 2 bases, J shed 4 bases, and the junction held 5 bases outside the gene matches. CDR3 size: 16 residues.

The rearrangement uses TRBV7-9 and TRBJ2-2; maybe TRBD1 (5 bases). The CDR3 has 15 residues. The V and J ends lost 4 bases and 3 bases respectively, with 12 bases between them. Germline CDR1 and CDR2: SEHNR and FQNEAQ (reference sequence). The CDR3 region is CASSSLTGDTGELFF. Here the CDR3 DNA reads TGTGCCAGCAGCTCCCTAACAGGAGACACCGGGGAGCTGTTTTTT.

This rearrangement joins TRBV4-3 to TRBJ1-1; D is undetermined. V was shortened by 0 bases and J by 0 bases, with 11 bases between the two germline ends. Germline CDR1 reads LGHNA; CDR2 reads YSLEER. The length of the CDR3 is 16 residues. CDR3 bases: TGCGCCAGCAGCCAAGATCCTGCGCCTATGAACACTGAAGCTTTCTTT. It codes for CASSQDPAPMNTEAFF.

CDR3 amino acids: CASSLKGGRASPLHF. In DNA, the CDR3 is TGTGCCAGCAGTCTTAAGGGGGGGCGCGCGTCACCCCTCCACTTT. The chain is built from TRBV28 and TRBJ1-6; D possibly corresponds to TRBD1 (6 bases). The V end lost 5 bases, the J end lost 10 bases, and 18 bases lay between the germline ends. CDR1 MDHEN and CDR2 SYDVKM come from the germline V gene. The CDR3 contains 15 residues.

For the CDR3, the DNA is TGTGCCAGCAGTTTAGAGGGGGCTAACACTGAAGCTTTCTTT. This codes for CASSLEGANTEAFF. The chain combines TRBV28 with TRBJ1-1; TRBD1 aligns across 7 bases. Per the germline V gene, CDR1 is MDHEN and CDR2 is SYDVKM. The CDR3 has 14 residues. V trimming: 2 bases; J trimming: 2 bases; junction bases outside the gene matches: 2. Combining the CDR3 with reference TRBV28 and TRBJ1-1 gives the whole variable domain DVKVTQSSRYLVKRTGEKVFLECVQDMDHENMFWYRQDPGLGLRLIYFSYDVKMKEKGDIPEGYSVSREKKERFSLILESASTNQTSMYLCASSLEGANTEAFFGQGTRLTVV.

The chain couples TRBV4-1 to TRBJ1-3, with D possibly being TRBD1 (5 bases). The CDR3 is made up of 14 amino acids. Germline V gives CDR1 MGHRA, CDR2 YSYEKL. V was shortened by 4 bases and J by 3 bases, with 10 bases between the two germline ends. As DNA, the CDR3 is TGCGCCAGCAGCCGTGGGACTGTTGGAAACACCATATATTTT. Protein: CASSRGTVGNTIYF.

In DNA form, the CDR3 reads TGTGCCAGCAAGGACAGGGCTCAGCCCCAGCATTTT. Protein sequence: CASKDRAQPQHF. The genes are TRBV2 and TRBJ1-5; 8 positions agree with TRBD1. The V segment lost 7 bases and the J segment 6 bases; nucleotides outside the gene matches: 2. Germline loops: CDR1 SNHLY, CDR2 FYNNEI. The CDR3 loop spans 12 amino acids.

This chain connects TRBV6-2 or TRBV6-3 to TRBJ1-1; D gene uncertain. V was shortened by 2 bases and J by 1 base, with 11 bases between the two germline ends. The CDR3 spans 15 residues. Per the germline V gene, CDR1 is MNHEY and CDR2 is SVGEGT. The CDR3 here is CASSYQVIRNTEAFF. The CDR3 DNA reads as TGTGCCAGCAGTTACCAGGTTATCAGGAACACTGAAGCTTTCTTT.

This clone was observed once. The V call is TRBV28, the J call TRBJ1-2; D remains ambiguous. CDR1 MDHEN and CDR2 SYDVKM come from the germline V gene. With 11 bases removed from V and 4 bases from J, the gap between germline ends came to 17 bases. The length of the CDR3 is 13 residues. The CDR3 is CASSEGRSYGYTF. The CDR3 DNA reads as TGTGCCTCTTCTGAGGGCAGGTCCTATGGCTACACCTTC.

V usage is TRBV3-1 (or the pseudogene TRBV3-2) and J usage is TRBJ2-1; 8 nucleotides match TRBD2. Germline V gives CDR1 LGHDT, CDR2 YNNKEL (reference sequence). The J segment lost 14 bases and the V segment lost 3 bases, leaving 3 bases of the junction unmatched. This CDR3 is built from 11 residues. The CDR3 region is CASSQGTSKFF. CDR3 in DNA: TGTGCCAGCAGCCAGGGGACTAGTAAGTTCTTC.

This clone was observed a single time. The chain joins TRBV19 to TRBJ1-2; D remains ambiguous. The V and J ends lost 8 bases and 2 bases respectively, with 6 bases between them. This CDR3 region has 11 residues. Germline CDR1 LNHDA, CDR2 SQIVND (reference sequence). For the CDR3, the DNA is TGTGCCAGTGAGCGGAACTATGGCTACACCTTC. This encodes CASERNYGYTF. The full variable domain, its missing parts supplied by reference TRBV19 and TRBJ1-2, is DGGITQSPKYLFRKEGQNVTLSCEQNLNHDAMYWYRQDPGQGLRLIYYSQIVNDFQKGDIAEGYSVSREKKESFPLTVTSAQKNPTAFYLCASERNYGYTFGSGTRLTVV.

The gene calls are TRBV7-8 and TRBJ2-3, with D possibly being TRBD1 (6 bases). CDR1 is SGHVS and CDR2 is FQNEAQ in the germline V gene. The CDR3 is made up of 15 amino acids. The V gene lost 9 bases and the J gene lost 2 bases, with 18 bases spanning the gap. CDR3 sequence: CASIQGGPHTDTQYF. The CDR3 DNA is TGTGCCAGTATACAGGGCGGCCCACACACAGATACGCAGTATTTT.

The chain combines TRBV6-5 with TRBJ2-7; D not resolved. CDR3 length: 10 amino acids. CDR1 MNHEY and CDR2 SVGAGI come from the germline V gene. The V end was cut by 6 bases, the J end by 4 bases, with 4 bases between. The CDR3 sequence is CASRYYEQYF. CDR3 in DNA: TGTGCCAGCAGGTATTACGAGCAGTACTTC.

The chain employs TRBV27 and TRBJ2-5, with D possibly matching TRBD2 (5 bases). Per germline, CDR1 MNHEY and CDR2 SMNVEV (reference sequence). V shed 1 base and J shed 3 bases, with 6 bases lying between them. The CDR3 is made up of 13 amino acids. The CDR3 loop is CASSLLREETQYF. CDR3 sequence (DNA): TGTGCCAGCAGTTTATTGCGGGAAGAGACCCAGTACTTC.

A few counts support this clone. V gene TRBV7-9 combines with J gene TRBJ1-2; TRBD1 is a possible D gene (6 bases). This CDR3 has 13 residues. Germline V gene sequence: CDR1 SEHNR, CDR2 FQNEAQ (reference sequence). Between the trimmed V and J ends, which lost 6 bases and 9 bases, there was a span of 17 bases. CDR3 amino acids: CASSSATGRRYTF. CDR3 in DNA: TGTGCCAGCAGTTCCGCTACAGGGAGACGCTACACCTTC.

This clone was counted only a few times. The V and J genes are TRBV5-5 and TRBJ1-5; D might be TRBD1 (5 bases). Trimming removed 2 bases at V and 2 bases at J, with 11 bases between. This CDR3 contains 15 residues. CDR1 SGHKS and CDR2 YYEKEE come from the germline V gene (reference sequence). This chain's CDR3 is CASSFGGSRNQPQHF. The CDR3 coding sequence is TGTGCCAGCAGCTTCGGGGGGAGTCGCAATCAGCCCCAGCATTTT.

The chain joins TRBV30 to TRBJ2-7; weak D call: TRBD2 (7 bases). The V gene lost 2 bases and the J gene lost 4 bases, with 12 bases spanning the gap. The CDR3 is 13 amino acids. Germline CDR1 and CDR2: GTSNPN and SVGIG (reference sequence). CDR3 loop: CAWSPRGGYEQYF. In DNA form, the CDR3 reads TGTGCCTGGAGTCCTAGGGGGGGTTACGAGCAGTACTTC. Variable domain in full (rest from reference TRBV30 and TRBJ2-7): SQTIHQWPATLVQPVGSPLSLECTVEGTSNPNLYWYRQAAGRGLQLLFYSVGIGQISSEVPQNLSASRPQDRQFILSSKKLLLSDSGFYLCAWSPRGGYEQYFGPGTRLTVT.

The J gene is TRBJ1-2, the V gene TRBV15, with D possibly being TRBD1 (5 bases). The germline V gene has CDR1 LNHNV and CDR2 YYDKDF (reference sequence). Trimming left V 0 bases short and J 4 bases short, with 12 bases between. This CDR3 is 15 amino acids long. CDR3 sequence reads: CATSRDLGGGYGYTF. The CDR3 bases are TGTGCCACCAGCAGAGATCTCGGGGGTGGCTATGGCTACACCTTC.

The J gene is TRBJ1-2, the V gene TRBV27; possibly TRBD1 for D (5 bases). Germline CDR1 and CDR2: MNHEY and SMNVEV (reference sequence). This CDR3 region has 14 residues. Trimming removed 2 bases from V and 0 bases from J, with 7 bases in between. The CDR3 bases are TGTGCCAGCAGTTTAATGGGGCCTAACTATGGCTACACCTTC. This encodes CASSLMGPNYGYTF.

This chain uses TRBV7-2 with TRBJ2-5; 10 bases agree with TRBD2. The CDR3 is made up of 15 amino acids. CDR1 is SGHTA, CDR2 FQGNSA, per germline. With V trimmed by 2 bases and J by 4 bases, 4 bases remained unmatched. The CDR3 nucleotides read TGTGCCAGCAGCTTAACTAGCGGGATGGGAGAGACCCAGTACTTC. It translates to CASSLTSGMGETQYF.

The chain couples TRBV11-1 to TRBJ2-7, with D maybe TRBD2 (5 bases). Looked up from germline, CDR1 is SGHAT and CDR2 is FQDESV (reference sequence). This CDR3 is 12 amino acids long. V was cut by 8 bases and J by 3 bases, with 11 bases left in between. The DNA of the CDR3 is TGTGCCAGCCACAAGCGGATCTACGAGCAGTACTTC. Amino acids: CASHKRIYEQYF.